This T cell receptor (beta chain) was documented in a study of T cells in localized non-small cell lung cancer. Notes on the study in general: Uninvolved adjacent lung had the highest recorded T cell clonality, with tumor below it.

TCRdb's table, derived via immunoSEQ multiplex PCR, lists solely in-frame clones and lacks some. The sample consists of about 18,000 clones, over 80% of them appearing once. The CDR3 length is 16 residues. The V gene's germline CDR1 is SEHNR and CDR2 FQNEAQ (reference sequence). Deletions cut 5 bases from V and 4 bases from J, with 17 bases between. This clone showed up just once. Its antigen is undetermined. The chain has TRBV7-9 and TRBJ1-4; D possibly corresponds to TRBD1 (5 bases). Sequencing used peripheral blood, obtained before any cancer treatment. The source is a female donor of 60 years or more with stage I lung adenocarcinoma. The CDR3 loop reads CASSGRQTGLNEKLFF. CDR3 sequence (DNA): TGTGCCAGCAGCGGGCGCCAGACGGGACTTAATGAAAAACTGTTTTTT.